This T cell receptor beta chain was identified in a study of beta chain features in type 1 diabetes. This clone was detected only a few times. Its target is unknown. Expressed TCRB transcripts were sequenced after all isolated RNA was converted to cDNA. Using immunoSEQ multiplex PCR, the repertoire was profiled, and TCRdb retains in-frame clones only, with some absent. The sample shows over 600,000 clones, 12% of them seen only once. V lost 0 bases, J lost 0 bases, and 11 bases lay in between. There are 17 residues in the CDR3. In germline, CDR1 is SEHNR, CDR2 FQNEAQ (reference sequence). Study observations and caveats: More deletions and fewer insertions at VDJ junctions were seen in type 1 diabetes patients. It was among patients, rather than healthy donors, that naive, central memory and Treg TCRB repertoires appeared more similar. People with Type 1 diabetes carried modestly yet significantly shorter TCRB CDR3s in all four CD4+ subsets.

Sorted CD4+ subsets: naive, central memory, regulatory, stem cell-like memory (CD45RO/CCR7/CD25/CD127/CD95/CD27 panel). The chain carries TRBV7-9 and TRBJ2-2; D is perhaps TRBD1 (6 bases). The origin of this receptor is a man aged 25-40 years with type 1 diabetes. Input material: naive CD4+ T cells from blood. The CDR3 loop reads CASSLALQGTNTGELFF. CDR3 nucleotide sequence: TGTGCCAGCAGCTTAGCCCTACAGGGTACGAACACCGGGGAGCTGTTTTTT.